A single sample is the source of the 19 T cell receptor beta chains below, sequenced in a study of human T cells and chemical hapten exposure. Documented time point: pre-sensitization, week 0. The treatment here: therapeutic diphenylcyclopropenone sensitization with weekly scalp DPC. Via MiXCR, TCRdb re-called the RACE reads, giving one row per CDR3 protein. The sample lists 50,000 to 65,000 distinct CDR3 sequences, roughly 6.7% occurring once. The source was whole blood, collected in connection with sensitization to the hapten diphenylcyclopropenone (DPC). Source of these receptors: a woman aged 25 to 39 with alopecia areata. Some clones in this sample may be carry-over from other donors' samples.

This clonotype appeared a few times. The CDR3 DNA reads as TGTGCCAGCAGCCCAAGCGGGGGCCGCACAGATACGCAGTATTTT. Translation: CASSPSGGRTDTQYF. The J gene is TRBJ2-3, the V gene TRBV7-9; 8 bases match TRBD2. The V gene end was trimmed by 5 bases and the J gene end by 1 base; junction bases not matched to a gene: 5. Germline V gene data show CDR1 as SEHNR and CDR2 as FQNEAQ (reference sequence). The CDR3 loop spans 15 amino acids.

Many counts were recorded for this clonotype. The chain uses TRBV24-1 and TRBJ2-5; D gene uncertain. The length of the CDR3 is 13 residues. Trimming cost V 2 bases and J 2 bases, with 5 bases left between them. Germline lookup yields CDR1 KGHDR and CDR2 SFDVKD. The CDR3 coding sequence is TGTGCCACCAGTGATTCCCTTCAAGAGACCCAGTACTTC. This codes for CATSDSLQETQYF.

This clonotype was counted between two and nine times. The rearrangement joins TRBV18 to TRBJ1-6; the match to TRBD1 covers 9 bases. The germline V gene encodes CDR1 KGHSH and CDR2 LQKENI. The length of the CDR3 is 15 residues. The ends lost 3 bases at V and 10 bases at J; junction bases unmatched: 7. CDR3 bases: TGTGCCAGCTCACCTAGCACAGGGGGCGGATCACCCCTCCACTTT. This sequence encodes CASSPSTGGGSPLHF.

This clonotype was counted between two and nine times. This sequence joins TRBV10-3 and TRBJ2-5; D assignment may be TRBD1 or TRBD2 (6 bases each). Germline assignment: CDR1 ENHRY and CDR2 SYGVKD. V lost 3 bases and J lost 5, with 19 bases in between. This CDR3 comprises 16 residues. The CDR3 loop reads CAISDAEGEGRETQYF. The DNA for the CDR3 is TGTGCCATCAGTGACGCGGAGGGGGAAGGAAGGGAGACCCAGTACTTC.

The rearrangement joins TRBV5-1 to TRBJ1-6, with 8 nucleotides matching TRBD1. The CDR3 is 21 amino acids. Losses at the gene ends were 1 base for V and 10 bases for J; bases not matched to a gene: 25. Germline V gene data show CDR1 as SGHRS and CDR2 as YFSETQ. The CDR3 sequence is CASSLSFVSRGREIGESPLHF. CDR3 DNA: TGCGCCAGCAGCTTGTCCTTTGTTAGCAGGGGGCGAGAAATAGGGGAGTCACCCCTCCACTTT.

This clonotype showed up many times. The chain employs TRBV15 and TRBJ1-4; no clear D gene. Germline CDR1 reads LNHNV; CDR2 reads YYDKDF (reference sequence). V was pared by 2 bases and J by 4 bases, with 11 bases between. The CDR3 contains 15 residues. The CDR3 DNA sequence: TGTGCCACCAGCAGAAATTACGGGAATAATGAAAAACTGTTTTTT. It codes for CATSRNYGNNEKLFF.

This clonotype was detected only a few times. The chain couples TRBV5-1 to TRBJ2-3; 7 positions agree with TRBD1. Germline V gives CDR1 SGHRS, CDR2 YFSETQ. The CDR3 covers 15 residues. Trimming at V came to 4 bases and at J to 2 bases, leaving 7 bases not matched to a gene. The CDR3 reads CASSATGYFTDTQYF. In DNA form, the CDR3 reads TGCGCCAGCAGCGCGACAGGGTATTTCACAGATACGCAGTATTTT.

This clonotype was counted at least ten times. The V gene is TRBV20-1, the J gene TRBJ2-7; 8 bases map to TRBD1. The V and J ends lost 0 bases and 7 bases, in that order; junction bases with no gene match: 8. The CDR3 is 14 residues long. Germline values: CDR1 DFQATT, CDR2 SNEGSKA (reference sequence). CDR3 sequence reads: CSARDRTGRREQYF. As DNA, the CDR3 is TGCAGTGCTAGAGATCGGACAGGGCGGCGGGAGCAGTACTTC.

This clonotype was seen only a few times. The V gene is TRBV5-1, the J gene TRBJ1-2; D gene ambiguous. Germline V CDR1 and CDR2: SGHRS, YFSETQ. V shed 2 bases and J shed 1 base, with 3 bases lying between them. CDR3 size: 12 residues. The CDR3 nucleotides are TGCGCCAGCAGCTTAAATAACTATGGCTACACCTTC. Its protein is CASSLNNYGYTF.

This clonotype came up many times. The chain links TRBV27 to TRBJ1-2; D gene uncertain. CDR3 length: 14 residues. Trimming removed 2 bases from V and 10 bases from J, with 17 bases in between. Germline CDR1 reads MNHEY; CDR2 reads SMNVEV (reference sequence). The DNA for the CDR3 is TGTGCCAGCAGTTTAAGACTTGGACGGGAGGCCTACACCTTC. Amino acid sequence: CASSLRLGREAYTF.

This clonotype showed up many times. The V call is TRBV20-1, the J call TRBJ1-2; maybe TRBD1 (5 bases). The CDR3 totals 14 residues. V was cut by 5 bases and J by 7 bases, with 20 bases left in between. Per germline, CDR1 DFQATT and CDR2 SNEGSKA (reference sequence). Here the CDR3 reads CSAQLSSGIGGYTF. For the CDR3, the DNA is TGCAGTGCTCAACTCTCCTCAGGGATCGGTGGCTACACCTTC.

This clonotype has a count of ten or more. The CDR3 region is CASSQVPVRDTEAFF. The DNA for the CDR3 is TGCGCCAGCAGCCAAGTGCCGGTGAGGGATACTGAAGCTTTCTTT. V and J are TRBV4-1 and TRBJ1-1; D call uncertain. This CDR3 region has 15 residues. Trimming took 1 base from V and 5 from J, leaving 14 bases between them. The V gene's germline CDR1 is MGHRA and CDR2 YSYEKL.

This clonotype was seen repeatedly, ten times or more. The DNA for the CDR3 is TGTGCCAGCAGCTTAGGGACCAGAAGCTATGGCTACACCTTC. Amino acids: CASSLGTRSYGYTF. J is TRBJ1-2 and V is TRBV11-2; D remains ambiguous. V was trimmed by 1 base and J by 4 bases, leaving 10 bases between them. CDR3 length: 14 amino acids. Germline V gene lookup returns CDR1 SGHAT and CDR2 FQNNGV.

This clonotype was counted only a few times. The J gene is TRBJ2-7, the V gene TRBV19; D is unresolved. CDR3 length equals 13 residues. Germline-derived CDR1 and CDR2 are LNHDA and SQIVND (reference sequence). V gave up 7 bases and J gave up 0 bases, with 10 bases separating them. CDR3 sequence reads: CASKPAYSYEQYF. CDR3 coding DNA: TGTGCCAGTAAGCCGGCTTACTCCTACGAGCAGTACTTC.

This clonotype has ten or more counts. The V and J genes are TRBV12-3 or TRBV12-4 and TRBJ2-7; D is uncertain. The CDR3 is 14 amino acids. V gave up 1 base and J gave up 2 bases, with 9 bases separating them. CDR3 sequence reads: CASSLGHSTYEQYF. DNA of the CDR3: TGTGCCAGCAGTTTAGGACACTCGACCTACGAGCAGTACTTC.

This clonotype was recorded many times. The chain recombines TRBV2 with TRBJ1-2; 7 positions match TRBD1. V trimming: 8 bases; J trimming: 2 bases; junction bases outside the gene matches: 2. The CDR3 totals 12 residues. Germline CDR1 SNHLY, CDR2 FYNNEI. CDR3 sequence reads: CASQTGNYGYTF. Here the CDR3 DNA reads TGTGCCAGCCAGACAGGGAACTATGGCTACACCTTC.

The chain recombines TRBV30 with TRBJ2-1; TRBD1 is a possible D gene (6 bases). This CDR3 is 14 amino acids long. The germline CDR1 and CDR2 sequences are GTSNPN and SVGIG (reference sequence). V lost 4 bases to trimming and J lost 7 bases, with 17 bases between them. CDR3 nucleotide sequence: TGTGCCTGGACCGGTTTAATTCAGGGGAATGAGCAGTTCTTC. This translates into CAWTGLIQGNEQFF.

There are many counts of this clonotype. This chain uses TRBV7-9 with TRBJ1-2; TRBD1 matches at 7 bases. The CDR3 has 14 amino acids. Germline V CDR1 and CDR2: SEHNR, FQNEAQ (reference sequence). V trimming: 2 bases; J trimming: 3 bases; junction bases outside the gene matches: 3. This CDR3 is CASSLRQGDYGYTF. As DNA, the CDR3 is TGTGCCAGCAGCTTAAGACAGGGTGACTATGGCTACACCTTC. Variable domain in full (rest from reference TRBV7-9 and TRBJ1-2): DTGVSQNPRHKITKRGQNVTFRCDPISEHNRLYWYRQTLGQGPEFLTYFQNEAQLEKSRLLSDRFSAERPKGSFSTLEIQRTEQGDSAMYLCASSLRQGDYGYTFGSGTRLTVV.

This clonotype was detected only a few times. The rearrangement joins TRBV6-2 or TRBV6-3 to TRBJ1-2; D is perhaps TRBD1 (5 bases). CDR3 length: 13 residues. Trimming shortened V by 2 bases and J by 4 bases, and 8 bases separated the two germline ends. Germline values: CDR1 MNHEY, CDR2 SVGEGT. CDR3 sequence: CASSYDSFYGYTF. The CDR3 nucleotides are TGTGCCAGCAGTTACGACAGCTTCTATGGCTACACCTTC.